This is a list of T cell receptor beta chains from one sample in a study of CD8+ T cells in alopecia areata. Here immunoSEQ multiplex PCR was the method, and the copy in TCRdb shows in-frame clones only, minus some. The data hold 120,000 or so clones, with around 63% observed a single time. Source: CD4+ T cells sorted from blood, taken at week 4, from a patient treated with tofacitinib. The receptor source for this set is a human donor with alopecia areata. The conserved cysteine and the conserved F or W are not part of the CDR3 here. D genes are given only for firm matches. Only some rows state a clone size, as once, few, many or a class for expanded clones.

D,J,V,size,CDR3
NA,TRBJ2-7,TRBV30,few,AWSVVSRGGEQY
NA,TRBJ2-3,TRBV5-6,few,ASSSLDGTDTQY
NA,TRBJ1-2,TRBV12-5,NA,ASGLRRGAYGYT
NA,TRBJ2-7,TRBV5-4,NA,ASSLEGREQY
NA,TRBJ1-1,TRBV29-1,NA,SVVRTEAF
NA,TRBJ1-5,TRBV19,NA,ASIQRQPQH
TRBD1,TRBJ2-7,TRBV29-1,NA,SVGWTGVEQY
TRBD1,TRBJ1-1,TRBV5-1,NA,ASRAQGETEAF
TRBD2,TRBJ2-7,TRBV5-1,NA,ASSLGLANSYEQY
NA,TRBJ2-5,TRBV28,NA,ASSQETQY
NA,TRBJ2-5,TRBV27,NA,ASSASKLETQY
TRBD2,TRBJ2-5,TRBV7-2,NA,ASSLGLAGAPETQY
NA,TRBJ2-7,TRBV30,NA,AWKTSYEQY
NA,TRBJ2-7,TRBV15,NA,ATSRDRSSGGVDEQY
TRBD1,TRBJ2-5,TRBV5-1,NA,ASSRRGQGFRTQY
NA,TRBJ2-5,TRBV2,NA,ASSEARLQETQY
TRBD2,TRBJ2-1,TRBV30,NA,AWSSGSWDNEQF
TRBD1,TRBJ2-5,TRBV7-8,NA,ASSFFGPGQGKETQY
TRBD2,TRBJ2-4,TRBV30,NA,AWSVIGGGGAKNIQY
NA,TRBJ2-3,TRBV9,NA,ASRGQDTQY
NA,TRBJ2-1,TRBV28,many,ASRMGSVRTSEQF
NA,TRBJ2-1,TRBV29-1,NA,SVDLTSYFIDEQF
NA,TRBJ2-5,TRBV4-2,few,ASSQEASRDETQY
TRBD2,TRBJ2-7,TRBV2,few,ASSRERESYEQY
NA,TRBJ2-7,TRBV2,few,ASSERGLNSYEQY
TRBD1,TRBJ2-7,TRBV4-3,NA,ASSRGQGTYEQY
TRBD1,TRBJ2-3,TRBV29-1,NA,SVVRTGGITDTQY
NA,TRBJ2-7,TRBV10-3,NA,AISDLASVLGEQY
NA,TRBJ1-5,TRBV25-1,few,ASSAGGNQPQH
NA,TRBJ2-5,TRBV30,NA,AWRVNRDRPQY
NA,TRBJ1-1,TRBV4-2,NA,ASSQDQITEAF
NA,TRBJ1-4,TRBV6-5,NA,AVGRNEKLF
NA,TRBJ2-1,TRBV30,NA,AWSVLSGYNEQF
NA,TRBJ2-6,TRBV18,NA,ASSPRGESSGANVLT
TRBD2,TRBJ2-1,TRBV30,few,AWSWPSGSPNEQF
TRBD2,TRBJ2-3,TRBV29-1,NA,SVDIISTWTSGGDTQY
TRBD1,TRBJ2-5,TRBV9,few,ASSGRTGLKTQY
NA,TRBJ1-1,TRBV2,NA,ASSGLYTEAF
NA,TRBJ2-5,TRBV5-4,NA,ASSLLRGQETQY
NA,TRBJ1-3,TRBV20-1,NA,SATYIHTIY
NA,TRBJ1-2,TRBV25-1,NA,ASSDRVYGYT
NA,TRBJ2-1,TRBV11-1,once,ASTTQGAGGTEQF
NA,TRBJ2-3,TRBV9,NA,ASSVAPSRGKGDTQY
NA,TRBJ1-5,TRBV30,NA,AVGLDSNQPQH
NA,TRBJ1-2,TRBV27,NA,ASSRTTGGYT
TRBD2,TRBJ2-3,TRBV7-2,NA,ASSYSPGGMGTDTQY
TRBD1,TRBJ2-3,TRBV25-1,NA,ASIGQVDTQY
NA,TRBJ2-1,TRBV5-6,NA,ASSLEPGRGDEQF
NA,TRBJ1-6,TRBV5-1,few,ASSLDGQSNSPLH
TRBD1,TRBJ1-2,TRBV9,NA,ASTGLQRAGQGDRNYGYT
NA,TRBJ1-2,TRBV9,NA,ASSVGGVPSYGYT
NA,TRBJ2-2,TRBV30,NA,AWASFGELF
NA,TRBJ2-7,TRBV18,few,ASSPGVTYEQY
TRBD1,TRBJ2-3,TRBV5-4,NA,ASSQATGGYADTQY
NA,TRBJ2-2,TRBV19,few,ASTPLSSPGELF